The clone carrying this T cell receptor beta chain was observed a few times. Its antigen is currently unknown. This sample stems from a study of CD8 T cells in ankylosing spondylitis. Whole-study findings and limits: Both synovial fluid and blood in reactive arthritis had previously been reported to carry some motif variants. A TCR beta motif of about 8 highly homologous variants seemed to mark ankylosing spondylitis blood. Disease-linked clones reportedly concentrated significantly in matched ankylosing spondylitis synovial fluid.

Quantitative barcoded 5'-RACE was used to prepare TCR beta libraries. One entry per CDR3 protein results from TCRdb running MiXCR on the 5' RACE reads. This sample has over 450,000 distinct CDR3 sequences, with more than 9.5% found just once. The sequence was collected from a male donor with ankylosing spondylitis. Input material: blood, either unsorted or a sorted T cell fraction (not recorded which).

This CDR3 reads CASSLAAALLDGYTF. The CDR3 coding sequence is TGTGCCAGCAGCTTAGCGGCCGCACTCTTGGATGGCTACACCTTC. This chain links TRBV7-2 with TRBJ1-2; D unclear. V was pared by 0 bases and J by 6 bases, with 14 bases between. CDR3 size: 15 residues. In germline, CDR1 is SGHTA, CDR2 FQGNSA.